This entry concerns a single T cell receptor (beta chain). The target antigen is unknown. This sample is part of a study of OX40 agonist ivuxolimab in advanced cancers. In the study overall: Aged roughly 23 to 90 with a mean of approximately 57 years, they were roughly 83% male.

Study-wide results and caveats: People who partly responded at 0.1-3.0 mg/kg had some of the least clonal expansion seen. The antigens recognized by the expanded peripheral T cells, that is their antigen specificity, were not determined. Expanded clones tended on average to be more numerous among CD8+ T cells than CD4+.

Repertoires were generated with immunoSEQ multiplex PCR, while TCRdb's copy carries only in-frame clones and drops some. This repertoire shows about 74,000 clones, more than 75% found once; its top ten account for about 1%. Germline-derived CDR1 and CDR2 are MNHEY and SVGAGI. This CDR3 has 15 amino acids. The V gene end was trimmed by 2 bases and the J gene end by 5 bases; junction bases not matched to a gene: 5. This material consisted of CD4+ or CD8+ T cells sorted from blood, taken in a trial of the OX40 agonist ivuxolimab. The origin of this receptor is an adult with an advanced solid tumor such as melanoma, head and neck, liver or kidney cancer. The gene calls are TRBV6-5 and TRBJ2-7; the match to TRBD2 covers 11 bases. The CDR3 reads CASSYRGLAGHEQYF. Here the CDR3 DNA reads TGTGCCAGCAGTTACCGAGGACTAGCGGGCCACGAGCAGTACTTC.